A single T cell receptor beta chain is shown here with its context. The record originates from a study of blood T cell repertoires in COVID-19. Across the whole study: Specimens from acute and convalescent COVID-19 originated in the United States, Italy and Spain.

Germline CDR1 LGHDT, CDR2 YNNKEL (reference sequence). The CDR3 length is 15 residues. The V and J ends lost 4 bases and 0 bases respectively, with 12 bases between them. Produced via immunoSEQ multiplex PCR; TCRdb's table is partial and in-frame only. The data hold 150,000 to 180,000 clones, with about 73% observed a single time. The rearrangement joins TRBV3-1 (or the pseudogene TRBV3-2) to TRBJ1-1, with D possibly TRBD1 on 5 matching bases. This clonotype was obtained from an elderly man with acute or convalescent COVID-19. Source material: peripheral blood. In DNA form, the CDR3 reads TGTGCCAGCAGCCGGGGCTTTGGACTGAACACTGAAGCTTTCTTT. It is translated as CASSRGFGLNTEAFF.